This TCR beta chain was profiled in a study of T cells in Graves' hyperthyroidism and ophthalmopathy. Uncontrolled infection, other autoimmune disease, pregnancy and lactation each barred patients from inclusion. There were TCR beta CDR3 regions amplified from RNA transcripts. HTBI primers were the set used in a first-round RT-PCR of the TCR CDR3. TCRdb re-called the multiplex PCR reads through MiXCR, storing one row per CDR3 protein. Among roughly 500,000 distinct CDR3 sequences, about 45% were seen once, and the ten largest hold around two fifths. In the case of this clonotype: This may stem from a read error, because a much larger clone lies one nucleotide away.

The CDR3 extends over 15 amino acids. The germline gives CDR1 MGHRA, CDR2 YSYEKL. The sample consisted of peripheral blood or thyroid tissue (not recorded which). The chain couples TRBV4-1 to TRBJ2-5; either TRBD1 or TRBD2 may fit D (5 bases each). This TCR was sampled from an adult woman with Graves' disease, either hyperthyroidism or ophthalmopathy (not recorded which). CDR3 region: CSSSQGFQGVETQYF. The DNA of the CDR3 is TGCTCCAGCAGCCAAGGATTTCAGGGAGTAGAGACCCAGTACTTC.